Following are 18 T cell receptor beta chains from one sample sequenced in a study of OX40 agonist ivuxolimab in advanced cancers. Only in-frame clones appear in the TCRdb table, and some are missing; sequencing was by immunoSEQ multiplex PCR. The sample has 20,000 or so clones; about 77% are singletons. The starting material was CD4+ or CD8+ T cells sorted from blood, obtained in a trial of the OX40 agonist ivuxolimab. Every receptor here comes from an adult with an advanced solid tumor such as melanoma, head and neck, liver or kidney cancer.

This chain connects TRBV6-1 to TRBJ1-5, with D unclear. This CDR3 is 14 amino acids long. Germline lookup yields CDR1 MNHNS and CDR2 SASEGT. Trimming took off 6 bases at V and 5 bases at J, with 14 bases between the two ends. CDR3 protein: CASRVWSVYQPQHF. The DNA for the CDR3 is TGTGCCAGCAGGGTCTGGTCAGTTTATCAGCCCCAGCATTTT.

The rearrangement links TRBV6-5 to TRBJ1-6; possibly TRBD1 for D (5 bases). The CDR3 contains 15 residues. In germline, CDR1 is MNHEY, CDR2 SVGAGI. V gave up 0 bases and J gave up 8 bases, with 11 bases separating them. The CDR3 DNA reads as TGTGCCAGCAGTTACTCCGGCAGGGTGGATTCACCCCTCCACTTT. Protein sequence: CASSYSGRVDSPLHF.

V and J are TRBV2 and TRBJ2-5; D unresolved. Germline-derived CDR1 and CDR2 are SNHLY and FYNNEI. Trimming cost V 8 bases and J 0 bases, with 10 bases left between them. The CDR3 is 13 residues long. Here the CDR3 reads CASPGPYQETQYF. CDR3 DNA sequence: TGTGCCAGCCCCGGACCTTACCAAGAGACCCAGTACTTC.

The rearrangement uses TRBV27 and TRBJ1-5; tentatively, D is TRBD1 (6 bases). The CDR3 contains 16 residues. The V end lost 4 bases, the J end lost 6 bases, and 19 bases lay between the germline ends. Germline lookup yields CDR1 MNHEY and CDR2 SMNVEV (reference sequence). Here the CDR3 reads CASSSAGQGRGQPQHF. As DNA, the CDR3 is TGTGCCAGCAGTTCCGCGGGGCAGGGGAGAGGTCAGCCCCAGCATTTT.

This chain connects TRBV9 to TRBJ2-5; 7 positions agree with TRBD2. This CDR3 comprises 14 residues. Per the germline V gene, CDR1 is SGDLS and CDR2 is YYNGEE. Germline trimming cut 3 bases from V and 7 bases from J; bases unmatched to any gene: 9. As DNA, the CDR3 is TGTGCCAGCAGCGAGGGACTATCAGAGGCGACCCAGTACTTC. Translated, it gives CASSEGLSEATQYF.

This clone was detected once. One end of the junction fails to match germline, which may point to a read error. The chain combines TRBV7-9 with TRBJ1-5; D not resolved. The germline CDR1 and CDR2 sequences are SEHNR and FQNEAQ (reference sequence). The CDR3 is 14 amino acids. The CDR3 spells CASSLGAVNQSQHF. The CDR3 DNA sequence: TGTGCCAGCAGCTTAGGGGCAGTCAATCAGTCCCAGCATTTT.

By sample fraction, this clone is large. CDR3 in DNA: TGTGCCAGCAGTTTAATTTTGCAAGTGGAAAAAGATACGCAGTATTTT. Translated: CASSLILQVEKDTQYF. This sequence joins TRBV28 and TRBJ2-3; D ambiguous. V was shortened by 2 bases and J by 5 bases, with 17 bases between the two germline ends. This CDR3 has 16 residues. Looked up from germline, CDR1 is MDHEN and CDR2 is SYDVKM.

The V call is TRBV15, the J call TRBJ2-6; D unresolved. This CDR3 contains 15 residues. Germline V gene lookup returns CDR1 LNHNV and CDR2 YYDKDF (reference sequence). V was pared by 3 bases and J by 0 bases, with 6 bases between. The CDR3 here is CATSSPPSGANVLTF. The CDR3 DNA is TGTGCCACCAGCAGTCCTCCCTCTGGGGCCAACGTCCTGACTTTC.

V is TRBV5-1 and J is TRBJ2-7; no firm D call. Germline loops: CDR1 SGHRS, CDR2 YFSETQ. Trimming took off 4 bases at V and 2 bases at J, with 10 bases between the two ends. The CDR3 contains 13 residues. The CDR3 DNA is TGCGCCAGCAGCCCCATCCAGGCCTACGAGCAGTACTTC. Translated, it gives CASSPIQAYEQYF.

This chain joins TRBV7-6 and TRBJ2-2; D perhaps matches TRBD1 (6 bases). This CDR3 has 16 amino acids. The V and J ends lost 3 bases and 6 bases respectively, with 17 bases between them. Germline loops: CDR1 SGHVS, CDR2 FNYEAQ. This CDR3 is CASSFSSQQGPGELFF. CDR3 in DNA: TGTGCCAGCAGCTTTAGTTCCCAGCAGGGGCCCGGGGAGCTGTTTTTT.

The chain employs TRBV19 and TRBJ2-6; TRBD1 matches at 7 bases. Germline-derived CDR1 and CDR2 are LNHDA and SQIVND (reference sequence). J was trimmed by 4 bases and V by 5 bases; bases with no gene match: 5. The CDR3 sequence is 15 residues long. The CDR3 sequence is CASSPDRAGANVLTF. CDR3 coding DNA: TGTGCCAGTAGTCCCGACAGGGCCGGGGCCAACGTCCTGACTTTC.

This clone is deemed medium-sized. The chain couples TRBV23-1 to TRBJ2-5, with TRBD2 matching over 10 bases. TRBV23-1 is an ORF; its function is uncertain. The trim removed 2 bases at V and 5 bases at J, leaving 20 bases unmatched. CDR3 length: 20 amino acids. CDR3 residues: CASSQPHRVSGRGPGETQYF. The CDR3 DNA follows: TGCGCCAGCAGTCAACCACACAGGGTAAGCGGGAGGGGGCCGGGGGAGACCCAGTACTTC.

The CDR3 here is CASSEPRQGTAQYF. The CDR3, as DNA: TGTGCCAGCAGTGAACCAAGACAGGGAACGGCCCAGTACTTC. The V call is TRBV25-1, the J call TRBJ2-5; 7 bases agree with TRBD1. Germline CDR1 reads MGHDK; CDR2 reads SYGVNS. This CDR3 contains 14 residues. V was clipped by 2 bases and J by 9 bases; unmatched bases: 9.

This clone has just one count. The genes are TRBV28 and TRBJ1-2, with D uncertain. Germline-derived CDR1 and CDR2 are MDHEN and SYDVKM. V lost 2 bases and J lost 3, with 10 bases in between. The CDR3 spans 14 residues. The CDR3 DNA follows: TGTGCCAGCAGTTTAAACCGGGAGTACTATGGCTACACCTTC. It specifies CASSLNREYYGYTF.

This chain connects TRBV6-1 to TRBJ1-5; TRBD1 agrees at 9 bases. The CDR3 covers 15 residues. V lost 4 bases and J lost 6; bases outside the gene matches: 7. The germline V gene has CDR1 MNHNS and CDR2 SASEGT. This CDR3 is CASSALQGATQPQHF. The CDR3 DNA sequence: TGTGCCAGCAGTGCCCTACAGGGGGCGACTCAGCCCCAGCATTTT.

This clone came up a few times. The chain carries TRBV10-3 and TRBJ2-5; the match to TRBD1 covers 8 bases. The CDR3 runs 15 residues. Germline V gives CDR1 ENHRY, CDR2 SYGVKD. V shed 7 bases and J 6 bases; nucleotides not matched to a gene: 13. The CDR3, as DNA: TGTGCCATCATCGAACCCACAGGGGGAACCAAGACCCAGTACTTC. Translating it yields CAIIEPTGGTKTQYF.

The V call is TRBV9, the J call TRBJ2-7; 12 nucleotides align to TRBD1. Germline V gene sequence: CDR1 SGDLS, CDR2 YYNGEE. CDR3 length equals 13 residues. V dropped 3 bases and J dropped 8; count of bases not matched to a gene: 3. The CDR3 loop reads CASSGGTGGKQYF. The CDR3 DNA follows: TGTGCCAGCAGCGGAGGGACAGGGGGCAAGCAGTACTTC.

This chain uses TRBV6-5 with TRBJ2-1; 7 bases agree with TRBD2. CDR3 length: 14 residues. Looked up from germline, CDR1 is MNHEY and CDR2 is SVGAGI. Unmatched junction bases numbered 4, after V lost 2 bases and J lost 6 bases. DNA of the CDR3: TGTGCCAGCAGTTACGGCGGGGGAGGCAATGAGCAGTTCTTC. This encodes CASSYGGGGNEQFF.